This T cell receptor (beta chain) was sequenced in a study of T cells in tuberculosis. For this clone: Its antigen is unidentified.

Sequencing used immunoSEQ multiplex PCR; TCRdb keeps in-frame clones, though not all of them. The table shows over 30,000 clones, with roughly 93% occurring only once. Deletions cut 2 bases from V and 9 bases from J, with 11 bases between. The V gene's germline CDR1 is MNHNY and CDR2 SVGAGI (reference sequence). This CDR3 region has 14 residues. Study-wide results and limits: Shorter CDR3-alpha in active tuberculosis partly drove smaller distances.

Time point reported: new active TB diagnosis, blood taken before or within 7 days of starting treatment. The starting material was PBMCs, obtained at tuberculosis diagnosis. The source is an adult with tuberculosis. The chain employs TRBV6-6 and TRBJ1-6; D perhaps matches TRBD1 (5 bases). CDR3 in amino acids: CASSYGREVSPLHF. In DNA, the CDR3 is TGTGCCAGCAGTTACGGCAGGGAGGTTTCACCCCTCCACTTT.